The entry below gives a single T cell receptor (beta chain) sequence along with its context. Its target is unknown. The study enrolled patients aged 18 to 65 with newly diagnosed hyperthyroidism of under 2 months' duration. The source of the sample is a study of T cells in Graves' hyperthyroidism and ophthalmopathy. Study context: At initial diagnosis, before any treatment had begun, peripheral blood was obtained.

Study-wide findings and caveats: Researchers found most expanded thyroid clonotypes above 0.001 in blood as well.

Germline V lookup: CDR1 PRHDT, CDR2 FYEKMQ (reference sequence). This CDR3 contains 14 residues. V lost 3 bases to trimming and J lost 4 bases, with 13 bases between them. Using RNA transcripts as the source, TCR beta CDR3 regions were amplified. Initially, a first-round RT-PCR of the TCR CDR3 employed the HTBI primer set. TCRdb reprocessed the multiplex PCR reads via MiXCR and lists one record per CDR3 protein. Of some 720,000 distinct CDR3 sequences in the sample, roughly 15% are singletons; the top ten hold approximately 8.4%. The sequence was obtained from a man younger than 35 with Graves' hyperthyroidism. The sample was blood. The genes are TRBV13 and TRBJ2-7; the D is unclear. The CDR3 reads CASSLSPSRYEQYF. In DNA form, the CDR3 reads TGTGCCAGCAGCTTGAGCCCTAGTAGATACGAGCAGTACTTC. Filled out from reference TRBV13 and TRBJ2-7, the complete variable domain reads AAGVIQSPRHLIKEKRETATLKCYPIPRHDTVYWYQQGPGQDPQFLISFYEKMQSDKGSIPDRFSAQQFSDYHSELNMSSLELGDSALYFCASSLSPSRYEQYFGPGTRLTVT.